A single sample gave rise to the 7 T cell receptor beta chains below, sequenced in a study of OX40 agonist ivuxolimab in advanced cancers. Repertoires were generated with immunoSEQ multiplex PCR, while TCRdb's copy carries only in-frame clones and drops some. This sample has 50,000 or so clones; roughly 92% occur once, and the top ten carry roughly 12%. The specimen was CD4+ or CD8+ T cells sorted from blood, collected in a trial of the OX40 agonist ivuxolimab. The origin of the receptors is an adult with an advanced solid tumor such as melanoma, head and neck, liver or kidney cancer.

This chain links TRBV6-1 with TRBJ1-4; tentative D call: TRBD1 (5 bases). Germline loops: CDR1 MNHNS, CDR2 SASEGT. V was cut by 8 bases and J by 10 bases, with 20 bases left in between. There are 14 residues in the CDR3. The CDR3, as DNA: TGTGCCAGCGACCCCGGGACCCACGCGCGAAAACTGTTTTTT. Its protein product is CASDPGTHARKLFF.

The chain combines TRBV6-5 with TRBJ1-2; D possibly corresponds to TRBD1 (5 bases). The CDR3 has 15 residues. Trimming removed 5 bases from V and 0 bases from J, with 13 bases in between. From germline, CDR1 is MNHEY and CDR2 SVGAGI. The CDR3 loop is CASSINRRTNYGYTF. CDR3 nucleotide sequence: TGTGCCAGCAGTATCAACAGGAGGACTAACTATGGCTACACCTTC.

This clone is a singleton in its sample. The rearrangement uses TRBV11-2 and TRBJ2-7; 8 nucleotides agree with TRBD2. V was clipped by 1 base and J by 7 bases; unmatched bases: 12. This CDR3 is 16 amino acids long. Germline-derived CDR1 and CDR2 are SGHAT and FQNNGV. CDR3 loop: CASSLARTSLEGEQYF. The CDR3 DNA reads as TGTGCCAGCAGCTTAGCCCGGACTAGCCTGGAGGGGGAGCAGTACTTC.

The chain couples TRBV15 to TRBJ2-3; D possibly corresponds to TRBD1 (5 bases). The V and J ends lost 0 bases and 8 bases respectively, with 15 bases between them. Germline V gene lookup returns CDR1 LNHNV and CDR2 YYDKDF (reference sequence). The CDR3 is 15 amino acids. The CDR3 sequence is CATSRDSAGSGTQYF. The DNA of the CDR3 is TGTGCCACCAGCAGAGATTCGGCAGGGTCAGGTACGCAGTATTTT.

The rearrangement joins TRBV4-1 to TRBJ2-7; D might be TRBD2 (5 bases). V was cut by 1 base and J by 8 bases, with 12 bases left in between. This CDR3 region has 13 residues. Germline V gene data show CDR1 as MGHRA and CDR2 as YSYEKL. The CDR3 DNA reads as TGCGCCAGCAGCCAAGTCTCGGGATCTAAGCAGTACTTC. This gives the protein CASSQVSGSKQYF.

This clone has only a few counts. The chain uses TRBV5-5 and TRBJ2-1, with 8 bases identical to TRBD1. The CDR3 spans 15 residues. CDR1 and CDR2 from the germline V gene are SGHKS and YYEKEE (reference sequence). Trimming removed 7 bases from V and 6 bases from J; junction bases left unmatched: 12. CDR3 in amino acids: CASAFNRGVSNEQFF. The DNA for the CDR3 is TGTGCCAGCGCTTTCAACAGGGGGGTAAGCAATGAGCAGTTCTTC.

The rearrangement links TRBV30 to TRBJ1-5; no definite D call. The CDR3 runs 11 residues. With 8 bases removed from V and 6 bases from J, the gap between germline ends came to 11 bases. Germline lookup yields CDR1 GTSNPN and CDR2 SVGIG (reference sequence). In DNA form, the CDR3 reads TGTGCCCCATTACAGCTTCAGCCCCAGCATTTT. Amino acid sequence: CAPLQLQPQHF.